A selection of T cell receptor beta chains follows, all from one sample in a study of cytomegalovirus exposure and HLA in healthy donors. Repertoires were generated with immunoSEQ multiplex PCR, while TCRdb's copy carries only in-frame clones and drops some. Among 100,000 to 150,000 clones, around 84% were seen once, and the ten largest hold approximately 2.5%. Sequenced input: PBMCs. The receptor source for this set is a middle-aged man in good health and CMV-seronegative. Both conserved end residues are part of each CDR3. D genes are given only for firm matches. Clone size is not always given. Where it is, it says once, few, many or a class for expanded clones.

TRBJ1-3	-	TRBV4-1	-	TGCGCCAGCAGCCCTCCGGACAGCGAAAGGACTGGAAACACCATATATTTT	CASSPPDSERTGNTIYF
TRBJ2-7	TRBD2	TRBV11-2	-	TGTGCCAGCAGCTCCTCTAGCGGGGCCTCCTACGAGCAGTACTTC	CASSSSSGASYEQYF
TRBJ2-3	TRBD1	TRBV4-3	-	TGCGCCAGCAGCCAAGATTGGGCAGGGGGTTCCACAGATACGCAGTATTTT	CASSQDWAGGSTDTQYF
TRBJ1-4	TRBD1	TRBV2	-	TGTGCCAGCTCAAGACAGGGGGGGGGTGAAAAACTGTTTTTT	CASSRQGGGEKLFF
TRBJ1-2	-	TRBV21-1	-	TGTGCCAGCAGCGAGAGGAGGGGAAGGAGTTACTATGGCTACACCTTC	CASSERRGRSYYGYTF
TRBJ1-1	-	TRBV5-6	-	TGTGCCAGCAGCTGGCAGGCAGCCCACGGAGCTTTCTTT	CASSWQAAHGAFF
TRBJ2-6	TRBD1	TRBV15	-	TGTGCCACCTCACCACCCGGGACAGTCGGGGCCAACGTCCTGACTTTC	CATSPPGTVGANVLTF
TRBJ2-3	TRBD1	TRBV10-3	-	TGTGCCATCAGTGATCCGAGACAGGGGGCAGGGGATACGCAGTATTTT	CAISDPRQGAGDTQYF
TRBJ2-7	TRBD1	TRBV5-4	-	TGTGCCAGCAGCCGGGACAGCCTCTACGAGCAGTACTTC	CASSRDSLYEQYF
TRBJ1-5	-	TRBV19	-	TGTGCCAGTACTTATCGGAGAACTAGCAATCAGCCCCAGCATTTT	CASTYRRTSNQPQHF
TRBJ2-5	TRBD2	TRBV14	-	TGTGCCAGCAGCCCTTACGGGACTAGCGGGGGACAAGAGACCCAGTACTTC	CASSPYGTSGGQETQYF
TRBJ1-5	TRBD1	TRBV6-6	few	TGTGCCAGCAGTCGGACAGGCCTCAATCAGCCCCAGCATTTT	CASSRTGLNQPQHF
TRBJ1-2	-	TRBV6-4	-	TGTGCCAGCAGCCCCGAGGGACATCGGTATGGCTACACCTTC	CASSPEGHRYGYTF
TRBJ2-2	TRBD2	TRBV10-2	-	TGCGCCAGCAGTGGGCCGGGGGGGCCGGGAACCGGGGAGCTGTTTTTT	CASSGPGGPGTGELFF
TRBJ2-3	TRBD2	TRBV29-1	-	TGCAGCGTTGAAACGGGGGAGGGATCAGATACGCAGTATTTT	CSVETGEGSDTQYF
TRBJ1-6	TRBD1	TRBV10-3	-	TGTGCCATCAAACAGGGGAATAATTCACCCCTCCACTTT	CAIKQGNNSPLHF
TRBJ1-3	-	TRBV10-1	few	TGCGCCAGCAACCCTGGGCGGACATCAGGCTCTGGAAACACCATATATTTT	CASNPGRTSGSGNTIYF
TRBJ2-4	TRBD2	TRBV19	-	TGTGCCAGTAGCCCGCGGCGGGGGGGGAACATTCAGTACTTC	CASSPRRGGNIQYF
TRBJ2-3	TRBD2	TRBV6-5	-	TGTGCCAGCACCCAACTAGCGGGGGGAACAGATACGCAGTATTTT	CASTQLAGGTDTQYF
TRBJ2-1	-	TRBV2	-	TGTGCCAGCAGTGAAGGCCAGGGTCAGTACAATGAGCAGTTCTTC	CASSEGQGQYNEQFF